These 15 T cell receptor beta chains were all obtained from the same sample, sequenced in a study of blood T cell repertoires in COVID-19. TCRdb's copy holds only in-frame clones and misses some; the assay was immunoSEQ multiplex PCR. This table has over 200,000 clones, around 83% appearing once. What was sequenced was peripheral blood. The receptors derive from an elderly man with acute or convalescent COVID-19.

This clone was observed a handful of times. The same CDR3 also results from other DNA sequences found in this sample. The chain uses TRBV5-1 and TRBJ2-5; 7 bases map to TRBD1. V trimming: 0 bases; J trimming: 2 bases; junction bases outside the gene matches: 1. Germline CDR1 SGHRS, CDR2 YFSETQ. This CDR3 spans 14 amino acids. The CDR3 DNA sequence: TGCGCCAGCAGCTTGGCGGGACAGCAAGAGACCCAGTACTTC. This encodes CASSLAGQQETQYF.

As for this clone: At the DNA level, this CDR3 is encoded by other sequences in the same sample as well. The chain carries TRBV5-1 and TRBJ1-1; D is ambiguous. The CDR3 has 13 amino acids. Per the germline V gene, CDR1 is SGHRS and CDR2 is YFSETQ. The V end lost 0 bases, the J end lost 0 bases, and 3 bases lay between the germline ends. CDR3 sequence (DNA): TGCGCCAGCAGCTTGGCCGTGAACACTGAAGCTTTCTTT. This codes for CASSLAVNTEAFF.

This chain uses TRBV5-1 with TRBJ1-2, with a weak D call TRBD1 (5 bases). The CDR3 is 13 amino acids. The V end lost 4 bases, the J end lost 5 bases, and 12 bases lay between the germline ends. Germline CDR1 SGHRS, CDR2 YFSETQ. This CDR3 reads CASSQGLLYGYTF. As DNA, the CDR3 is TGCGCCAGCAGCCAGGGACTCCTATATGGCTACACCTTC. Using reference TRBV5-1 and TRBJ1-2 for the parts outside the CDR3, the full variable domain is KAGVTQTPRYLIKTRGQQVTLSCSPISGHRSVSWYQQTPGQGLQFLFEYFSETQRNKGNFPGRFSGRQFSNSRSEMNVSTLELGDSALYLCASSQGLLYGYTFGSGTRLTVV.

This chain joins TRBV11-3 and TRBJ2-1, with unresolved D. Germline CDR1 SGHNT, CDR2 YENEEA. Trimming removed 5 bases at V and 0 bases at J, with 5 bases between. The CDR3 runs to 13 residues. CDR3 sequence reads: CASSLTSYNEQFF. The CDR3, as DNA: TGTGCCAGCAGCCTAACCTCCTACAATGAGCAGTTCTTC.

Concerning this clone itself: Germline and junction disagree at one end, which may indicate a read error. V is TRBV5-1 and J is TRBJ2-5; a weak D match, TRBD2 (5 bases). Per germline, CDR1 SGHRS and CDR2 YFSETQ. CDR3 size: 14 residues. CDR3 bases: TGCGCCAGCAGCTTGGGGGAGAACCAGGAGACCCAGTACTTC. This encodes CASSLGENQETQYF.

The chain recombines TRBV10-2 with TRBJ2-2, with 9 bases fitting TRBD1. The CDR3 has 15 residues. Germline trimming cut 3 bases from V and 4 bases from J; bases unmatched to any gene: 3. Germline CDR1 reads WSHSY; CDR2 reads SAAADI. DNA of the CDR3: TGCGCCAGCAGTGATTTGGACAGGGGCACCGGGGAGCTGTTTTTT. As protein: CASSDLDRGTGELFF.

The chain recombines TRBV3-1 (or the pseudogene TRBV3-2) with TRBJ2-4, with D possibly matching TRBD1 (5 bases). CDR1 and CDR2 from the germline V gene are LGHDT and YNNKEL (reference sequence). V was clipped by 1 base and J by 4 bases, with 11 bases between them. The CDR3 length is 15 residues. The CDR3 reads CASSQVTTVKNIQYF. CDR3 sequence (DNA): TGTGCCAGCAGCCAAGTTACGACAGTTAAAAACATTCAGTACTTC.

Points on this clone: The same CDR3 arises from other DNA sequences in this sample as well. V gene TRBV5-1 combines with J gene TRBJ1-1; 8 bases are a match to TRBD1. Germline CDR1 reads SGHRS; CDR2 reads YFSETQ. With 5 bases clipped from V and 1 base from J, the junction kept 4 bases outside the gene matches. CDR3 size: 14 residues. The CDR3 region has the DNA TGCGCCAGCAGTCGGACAGGGAGGAACACTGAAGCTTTCTTT. Its translation is CASSRTGRNTEAFF.

This chain connects TRBV11-2 to TRBJ2-7; a possible D gene is TRBD2 (7 bases). V gave up 6 bases and J gave up 4 bases, with 13 bases separating them. The CDR3 contains 13 residues. Germline CDR1 and CDR2: SGHAT and FQNNGV. In nucleotides, the CDR3 is TGTGCCAGCAGAATAGGGGGGGGATACGAGCAGTACTTC. It is translated as CASRIGGGYEQYF.

The chain joins TRBV5-6 to TRBJ2-7; perhaps TRBD1 as D (6 bases). Germline lookup yields CDR1 SGHDT and CDR2 YYEEEE. V shed 2 bases and J shed 5 bases, with 23 bases lying between them. The CDR3 loop spans 17 amino acids. This chain's CDR3 is CASSFSLRGRGQDEQYF. The CDR3 DNA follows: TGTGCCAGCAGCTTCTCCTTGAGGGGCAGGGGCCAGGACGAGCAGTACTTC. Filled out from reference TRBV5-6 and TRBJ2-7, the complete variable domain reads DAGVTQSPTHLIKTRGQQVTLRCSPKSGHDTVSWYQQALGQGPQFIFQYYEEEERQRGNFPDRFSGHQFPNYSSELNVNALLLGDSALYLCASSFSLRGRGQDEQYFGPGTRLTVT.

The genes are TRBV4-1 and TRBJ1-3, with TRBD1 as a possible D gene (6 bases). The CDR3 totals 15 residues. Trimming pared 4 bases from V and 2 bases from J, leaving 12 bases between. Germline V gives CDR1 MGHRA, CDR2 YSYEKL. CDR3 nucleotides: TGCGCCAGCAGCCTAGAGACAGGTACTGGAAACACCATATATTTT. Its protein product is CASSLETGTGNTIYF.

The chain recombines TRBV18 with TRBJ2-1; D uncertain. CDR1 and CDR2 from the germline V gene are KGHSH and LQKENI. Trimming left V 6 bases short and J 15 bases short, with 18 bases between. This CDR3 comprises 12 residues. As DNA, the CDR3 is TGTGCCAGCTCTGCCCAGGAAATTCCCGGGTTCTTC. Protein product: CASSAQEIPGFF.

V gene TRBV27 combines with J gene TRBJ2-1; 12 bases fit TRBD2. Germline-derived CDR1 and CDR2 are MNHEY and SMNVEV (reference sequence). The length of the CDR3 is 19 residues. V was clipped by 5 bases and J by 7 bases; unmatched bases: 18. The CDR3 DNA follows: TGTGCCAGCAGTAGAATTACTAGCGGGAGGTCTGGAAGGTGGAATGAGCAGTTCTTC. It codes for CASSRITSGRSGRWNEQFF.

This sequence joins TRBV5-4 and TRBJ1-2, with D possibly being TRBD1 (5 bases). This CDR3 contains 14 residues. Germline CDR1 reads SGHNT; CDR2 reads YYREEE (reference sequence). V lost 9 bases, J lost 5 bases, and 20 bases lay in between. The CDR3 is CAMNSGTGRYGYTF. DNA for the CDR3: TGTGCCATGAATTCCGGGACTGGGCGGTATGGCTACACCTTC.

The chain employs TRBV11-2 and TRBJ2-1; 7 bases fit TRBD1. Trimming at V came to 8 bases and at J to 4 bases, leaving 5 bases not matched to a gene. Germline assignment: CDR1 SGHAT and CDR2 FQNNGV. The CDR3 contains 13 residues. CDR3 protein: CASASTGYNEQFF. The CDR3 nucleotides read TGTGCCAGCGCTTCGACAGGGTACAATGAGCAGTTCTTC.